These 24 T cell receptor beta chains share one sample of origin, sequenced in a study of regulatory T cells in long-lasting Graves disease. Construction of the TCR beta libraries employed iRepertoire HTBI primers in conjunction with Arm-PCR of CDR3 regions. TCRdb reprocessed the multiplex PCR reads with MiXCR, giving one entry per CDR3 protein. The sample lists about 660,000 distinct CDR3 sequences; 25% to 35% were seen once. Time point noted: persistent/refractory GD, antithyroid drugs over 5 years with positive TRAb. RNA extracted from PBMCs served as the sequencing template. This sample comprised peripheral blood mononuclear cells (PBMCs), obtained when the disease was refractory, from a patient treated with antithyroid drugs. These receptors came from a female donor with Graves disease.

This clonotype was detected only a few times. This chain joins TRBV5-1 and TRBJ1-3, with D unclear. The V end lost 4 bases, the J end lost 0 bases, and 8 bases lay between the germline ends. CDR3 size: 14 residues. Germline CDR1 is SGHRS and CDR2 is YFSETQ. In DNA form, the CDR3 reads TGCGCCAGCAGCCAGACTACCTCTGGAAACACCATATATTTT. This gives the protein CASSQTTSGNTIYF.

This clonotype was seen a handful of times. The chain is built from TRBV7-9 and TRBJ1-3, with TRBD1 matching over 7 bases. V shed 1 base, J shed 2 bases, and the junction held 2 bases outside the gene matches. Germline CDR1 SEHNR, CDR2 FQNEAQ (reference sequence). The CDR3 has 15 residues. CDR3 loop: CASSLEGAAGNTIYF. The CDR3 DNA reads as TGTGCCAGCAGCTTAGAGGGGGCGGCTGGAAACACCATATATTTT.

This clonotype occurred a few times. The J gene is TRBJ1-6, the V gene TRBV19, with 7 positions matching TRBD1. The CDR3 contains 15 residues. The V gene's germline CDR1 is LNHDA and CDR2 SQIVND (reference sequence). V was clipped by 4 bases and J by 7 bases; unmatched bases: 7. As DNA, the CDR3 is TGTGCCAGTAGTAAACAGGGGAAATGGAATTCACCCCTCCACTTT. Amino acids: CASSKQGKWNSPLHF. Full variable domain (missing parts from reference TRBV19 and TRBJ1-6): DGGITQSPKYLFRKEGQNVTLSCEQNLNHDAMYWYRQDPGQGLRLIYYSQIVNDFQKGDIAEGYSVSREKKESFPLTVTSAQKNPTAFYLCASSKQGKWNSPLHFGNGTRLTVT.

This rearrangement joins TRBV15 to TRBJ1-6; 7 bases are a match to TRBD1. The germline gives CDR1 LNHNV, CDR2 YYDKDF (reference sequence). After removal of 5 bases from V and 9 bases from J, the junction contained 10 bases not matched to a gene. This CDR3 region has 15 residues. As DNA, the CDR3 is TGTGCCACCAGCTCCCGGGACAGAGGTAGTTCACCCCTCCACTTT. Translating it yields CATSSRDRGSSPLHF.

This clonotype was counted between two and nine times. The rearrangement uses TRBV10-3 and TRBJ2-2; TRBD2 aligns across 10 bases. CDR1 is ENHRY, CDR2 SYGVKD, per germline. The V gene end was trimmed by 10 bases and the J gene end by 3 bases; junction bases not matched to a gene: 5. This CDR3 has 14 amino acids. This CDR3 is CATLAGVDTGELFF. The CDR3 DNA reads as TGTGCCACCCTAGCGGGAGTTGACACCGGGGAGCTGTTTTTT.

This clonotype was observed a few times. V and J are TRBV20-1 and TRBJ2-7; 10 bases are shared with TRBD2. Trimming took 0 bases from V and 6 from J; bases not matched to a gene: 5. This CDR3 is 14 amino acids long. Germline CDR1 is DFQATT and CDR2 is SNEGSKA (reference sequence). Here the CDR3 reads CSARDPSGRGEQYF. The CDR3 nucleotides read TGCAGTGCTAGAGATCCTAGCGGGAGAGGCGAGCAGTACTTC.

V usage is TRBV5-6 and J usage is TRBJ1-2; 8 positions match TRBD1. V was clipped by 0 bases and J by 13 bases; unmatched bases: 5. CDR3 length: 12 residues. Germline loops: CDR1 SGHDT, CDR2 YYEEEE. CDR3 in amino acids: CASSLDGQGCTF. In DNA, the CDR3 is TGTGCCAGCAGCTTGGACGGACAGGGTTGCACCTTC.

This clonotype occurred a few times. The rearrangement links TRBV6-1 to TRBJ1-2, with 7 bases fitting TRBD1. Per the germline V gene, CDR1 is MNHNS and CDR2 is SASEGT. Trimming at V came to 10 bases and at J to 3 bases, leaving 8 bases not matched to a gene. The CDR3 length is 13 residues. The CDR3, as DNA: TGTGCCACCCACAGGGGAAAGGACTATGGCTACACCTTC. Amino acid sequence: CATHRGKDYGYTF.

This chain links TRBV19 with TRBJ1-5, with 9 nucleotides matching TRBD1. Germline V gene lookup returns CDR1 LNHDA and CDR2 SQIVND (reference sequence). The trim removed 5 bases at V and 7 bases at J, leaving 6 bases unmatched. This CDR3 region has 14 residues. The CDR3, as DNA: TGTGCCAGTAGTGTTACAGGGGGCGGGCAGCCCCAGCATTTT. This codes for CASSVTGGGQPQHF.

The V and J genes are TRBV20-1 and TRBJ2-7, with TRBD2 identical over 11 bases. The CDR3 length is 14 residues. After removal of 5 bases from V and 7 bases from J, the junction contained 10 bases not matched to a gene. Per the germline V gene, CDR1 is DFQATT and CDR2 is SNEGSKA (reference sequence). The CDR3, as DNA: TGCAGTGCTGTAGCGGGAGGGGATTACGGAGAGCAGTACTTC. Its translation: CSAVAGGDYGEQYF.

The rearrangement joins TRBV5-4 to TRBJ1-2, with D possibly TRBD1 on 6 matching bases. Germline loops: CDR1 SGHNT, CDR2 YYREEE (reference sequence). V lost 3 bases, J lost 8 bases, and 20 bases lay in between. CDR3 length: 15 residues. DNA for the CDR3: TGTGCCAGCAGCTGGAGACAGGCGGGACTAGTGGGCTACACCTTC. Translation gives CASSWRQAGLVGYTF.

Ten or more counts support this clonotype. The chain combines TRBV12-3 or TRBV12-4 with TRBJ2-5; 7 nucleotides agree with TRBD1. This CDR3 comprises 14 residues. J lost 3 bases, V lost 6 bases, and 7 bases had no gene match. This chain's CDR3 is CASSHTGAEETQYF. In DNA, the CDR3 is TGTGCCAGCAGCCACACAGGGGCGGAAGAGACCCAGTACTTC.

About this clonotype itself: A much larger clone lies a single base off, so this may be a read error. The V gene is TRBV6-1, the J gene TRBJ1-2; D is unresolved. CDR1 is MNHNS and CDR2 is SASEGT in the germline V gene. The CDR3 is 14 amino acids. The CDR3 loop is CASTPLASGYSYTF. The CDR3, as DNA: TGTGCCAGCACTCCACTCGCATCTGGCTATAGCTACACCTTC.

The chain uses TRBV6-5 and TRBJ1-2, with 8 bases fitting TRBD1. Looked up from germline, CDR1 is MNHEY and CDR2 is SVGAGI. CDR3 length: 15 residues. After removal of 2 bases from V and 2 bases from J, the junction contained 4 bases not matched to a gene. CDR3 sequence reads: CASSYGGQGNYGYTF. CDR3 nucleotide sequence: TGTGCCAGCAGTTACGGCGGACAGGGAAACTATGGCTACACCTTC.

This clonotype has only a few counts. The chain recombines TRBV6-1 with TRBJ1-5, with 7 bases matching TRBD1. J was trimmed by 4 bases and V by 5 bases; bases with no gene match: 14. This CDR3 has 17 amino acids. In germline, CDR1 is MNHNS, CDR2 SASEGT. The CDR3 nucleotides read TGTGCCAGCAGTTACGGGTTTCGGGGACAGAGAAATCAGCCCCAGCATTTT. Its protein is CASSYGFRGQRNQPQHF.

This clonotype occurred a few times. V is TRBV6-1 and J is TRBJ1-1, with 7 bases that match TRBD1. The CDR3 has 15 residues. With 5 bases clipped from V and 0 bases from J, the junction kept 6 bases outside the gene matches. Germline V lookup: CDR1 MNHNS, CDR2 SASEGT. CDR3 in DNA: TGTGCCAGCAGTCAGGACAGGACCTTGAACACTGAAGCTTTCTTT. Its translation: CASSQDRTLNTEAFF.

This clonotype has just a few counts. V is TRBV20-1 and J is TRBJ2-7; 13 bases are shared with TRBD2. CDR3 length equals 15 residues. V was pared by 1 base and J by 0 bases, with 0 bases of the junction left unmatched. Germline CDR1 is DFQATT and CDR2 is SNEGSKA (reference sequence). In DNA, the CDR3 is TGCAGTGCTAGAGGGACTAGCGGGAGCTCCTACGAGCAGTACTTC. Protein product: CSARGTSGSSYEQYF.

The rearrangement uses TRBV28 and TRBJ1-1; a possible D gene is TRBD1 (5 bases). Germline V gene data show CDR1 as MDHEN and CDR2 as SYDVKM. V was clipped by 8 bases and J by 1 base, with 23 bases between them. The CDR3 spans 17 residues. CDR3 sequence reads: CASSPRIGQGPNTEAFF. The CDR3 nucleotides are TGTGCCAGCTCACCACGGATAGGGCAGGGACCGAACACTGAAGCTTTCTTT.

This clonotype was counted between two and nine times. The chain joins TRBV13 to TRBJ2-7; TRBD2 aligns across 13 bases. The V segment lost 5 bases and the J segment 7 bases; nucleotides outside the gene matches: 11. The CDR3 has 16 amino acids. The germline CDR1 and CDR2 sequences are PRHDT and FYEKMQ (reference sequence). DNA of the CDR3: TGTGCCAGCAGCCGGACTAGCGGGAGAAGCACGGGGGAGCAGTACTTC. Its protein product is CASSRTSGRSTGEQYF.

Turning to this clonotype: A much larger clone differs by one base, so this may be a read error. This sequence joins TRBV28 and TRBJ1-2; TRBD1 aligns across 8 bases. The CDR3 loop spans 14 amino acids. The V gene's germline CDR1 is MDHEN and CDR2 SYDVKM. The CDR3 region is CTSSGQGSGYGYTF. As DNA, the CDR3 is TGTACCAGCAGTGGACAGGGTTCGGGGTATGGCTACACCTTC.

V and J are TRBV6-4 and TRBJ2-2; TRBD2 aligns across 7 bases. The CDR3 loop spans 19 amino acids. After removal of 0 bases from V and 4 bases from J, the junction contained 14 bases not matched to a gene. The V gene's germline CDR1 is MRHNA and CDR2 SNTAGT. The CDR3 DNA reads as TGTGCCAGCAGTGACTCGGGGGGGTGGGTCAAAGCGGGCACCGGGGAGCTGTTTTTT. Translation gives CASSDSGGWVKAGTGELFF.

This clonotype was seen ten or more times. The gene calls are TRBV2 and TRBJ1-2; perhaps TRBD1 as D (6 bases). V dropped 7 bases and J dropped 4 bases, with 16 bases sitting between them. The CDR3 extends over 14 amino acids. Germline V gene lookup returns CDR1 SNHLY and CDR2 FYNNEI. CDR3 in DNA: TGTGCCAGCAAGTGGACAGAAGCTGCCTATGGCTACACCTTC. Amino acid sequence: CASKWTEAAYGYTF.

The chain combines TRBV2 with TRBJ1-5, with 7 bases that match TRBD1. Germline V gene data show CDR1 as SNHLY and CDR2 as FYNNEI. The length of the CDR3 is 15 residues. V trimming: 6 bases; J trimming: 3 bases; junction bases outside the gene matches: 8. The CDR3 nucleotides read TGTGCCAGCAGGAGCGGACAGGCCCTCAATCAGCCCCAGCATTTT. Translated, it gives CASRSGQALNQPQHF.

This clonotype was seen many times. V usage is TRBV6-2 or TRBV6-3 and J usage is TRBJ2-2, with no clear D. The CDR3 covers 14 residues. Trimming left V 2 bases short and J 3 bases short, with 7 bases between. The germline gives CDR1 MNHEY, CDR2 SVGEGT. As DNA, the CDR3 is TGTGCCAGCAGTTACGGAGCGTACACCGGGGAGCTGTTTTTT. The encoded protein is CASSYGAYTGELFF.